This T cell receptor beta chain was captured in a study of blood T cell repertoires in COVID-19. Germline CDR1 reads KGHSH; CDR2 reads LQKENI. Trimming took 8 bases from V and 13 from J; bases not matched to a gene: 16. CDR3 length: 15 residues. This clone was detected once. This table comes from immunoSEQ multiplex PCR, and its TCRdb copy is limited to in-frame clones, with some not included. This sample yields fewer than 65,000 clones, of which less than 80% are seen a single time; about 25% belongs to the top ten. The sequenced sample consisted of peripheral blood. This clonotype was obtained from an older man with acute or convalescent COVID-19. The chain is built from TRBV18 and TRBJ1-6; 8 nucleotides line up with TRBD1. The CDR3 nucleotides are TGTGCCAGCACCCCCGGCACAGGGGGTTCCATCCCCCTCCACTTT. Translating it yields CASTPGTGGSIPLHF.